Listed here are 10 T cell receptor beta chains from one sample, sequenced in a study of blood T cell repertoires in COVID-19. The assay was immunoSEQ multiplex PCR, and TCRdb's table has in-frame clones only and misses some. The table records a few hundred thousand clones, almost 90% of them present only once. The specimen sequenced was PBMCs or T cells enriched from blood (not recorded which). Source of these receptors: a woman between 18 and 30 years old with acute COVID-19.

The rearrangement joins TRBV7-9 to TRBJ2-3; 8 nucleotides agree with TRBD1. The CDR3 has 14 residues. Losses at the gene ends were 5 bases for V and 6 bases for J; bases not matched to a gene: 7. The germline V gene has CDR1 SEHNR and CDR2 FQNEAQ (reference sequence). CDR3 coding DNA: TGTGCCAGCAGCCGACAGAACAGGGGGGATACGCAGTATTTT. It codes for CASSRQNRGDTQYF.

The rearrangement joins TRBV19 to TRBJ1-1, with unresolved D. Germline V CDR1 and CDR2: LNHDA, SQIVND (reference sequence). The V gene lost 1 base and the J gene lost 1 base, with 13 bases spanning the gap. The CDR3 consists of 16 residues. CDR3 amino acids: CASSIAAGRPNTEAFF. CDR3 nucleotides: TGTGCCAGTAGTATAGCGGCTGGCAGGCCGAACACTGAAGCTTTCTTT.

This clone has just one count. V is TRBV28 and J is TRBJ1-1; 7 bases are shared with TRBD1. Losses at the gene ends were 6 bases for V and 1 base for J; bases not matched to a gene: 2. Germline-derived CDR1 and CDR2 are MDHEN and SYDVKM. CDR3 length equals 13 residues. The CDR3 loop is CASSRQGNTEAFF. In nucleotides, the CDR3 is TGTGCCAGCAGCCGACAGGGGAACACTGAAGCTTTCTTT.

Here the CDR3 DNA reads TGTGCCTGGAGTACAAGCAGGGGTTTGATCGAGCAGTACTTC. Translation: CAWSTSRGLIEQYF. The chain joins TRBV30 to TRBJ2-7; tentative D call: TRBD1 (6 bases). Germline loops: CDR1 GTSNPN, CDR2 SVGIG (reference sequence). With 2 bases removed from V and 6 bases from J, the gap between germline ends came to 17 bases. The CDR3 extends over 14 amino acids.

The V gene is TRBV7-2, the J gene TRBJ1-5, with a weak D call TRBD1 (6 bases). The CDR3 consists of 16 residues. Germline CDR1 SGHTA, CDR2 FQGNSA. V was shortened by 1 base and J by 1 base, with 11 bases between the two germline ends. The CDR3 DNA reads as TGTGCCAGCAGCTTAGTAGGGGGGGGGAGCAATCAGCCCCAGCATTTT. Protein: CASSLVGGGSNQPQHF.

In its sample, this clone was seen once. The chain links TRBV19 to TRBJ1-6, with TRBD1 identical over 10 bases. Germline values: CDR1 LNHDA, CDR2 SQIVND (reference sequence). The CDR3 consists of 16 residues. The ends lost 5 bases at V and 6 bases at J; junction bases unmatched: 7. In DNA form, the CDR3 reads TGTGCCAGTAGTCCTCGGACAGGGGGGAGTAATTCACCCCTCCACTTT. This codes for CASSPRTGGSNSPLHF.

The CDR3 here is CATNQYSNQPQHF. In nucleotides, the CDR3 is TGTGCCACCAATCAGTATAGCAATCAGCCCCAGCATTTT. The gene calls are TRBV24-1 and TRBJ1-5; D is uncertain. The germline V and J ends were trimmed by 8 bases and 0 bases, with 7 bases remaining between them. CDR3 length: 13 amino acids. CDR1 is KGHDR and CDR2 is SFDVKD in the germline V gene.

The chain has TRBV11-2 and TRBJ2-7, with 9 bases identical to TRBD2. The CDR3 totals 15 residues. Trimming removed 5 bases from V and 2 bases from J; junction bases left unmatched: 7. The V gene's germline CDR1 is SGHAT and CDR2 FQNNGV. CDR3 amino acids: CASSPMAGGPYEQYF. The DNA of the CDR3 is TGTGCCAGCAGCCCCATGGCGGGAGGGCCCTACGAGCAGTACTTC.

This CDR3 reads CASSPAGLTPYEQYF. CDR3 coding DNA: TGTGCCAGCAGTCCAGCCGGACTAACCCCCTACGAGCAGTACTTC. The chain combines TRBV28 with TRBJ2-7, with D perhaps TRBD2 (6 bases). V was pared by 5 bases and J by 2 bases, with 16 bases between. Per germline, CDR1 MDHEN and CDR2 SYDVKM. There are 15 residues in the CDR3.

This chain links TRBV28 with TRBJ1-2; D gene ambiguous. V lost 6 bases and J lost 5, with 13 bases in between. The germline gives CDR1 MDHEN, CDR2 SYDVKM. This CDR3 contains 13 residues. The chain's CDR3 is CASRLTISYGYTF. The CDR3 nucleotides read TGTGCCAGCAGATTGACAATTTCGTATGGCTACACCTTC.